This T cell receptor beta chain was documented in a study of identical twins. Study-level results: Conclusions were drawn cross-sectionally by statistical analysis, without following the same donors.

The CDR3 spans 14 residues. Trimming stripped 10 bases from V and 6 bases from J, with 19 bases between. Through template switching, a universal primer site was introduced, and the cDNA contained unique molecular identifiers. MiXCR, run by TCRdb on the 5' RACE reads, gives a single entry per CDR3 protein. The profile shows around 230,000 distinct CDR3 sequences, around 6.5% of them singletons. This clonotype was detected only a few times. As yet, its antigen is unknown. These data also featured in a second study, about T cells expressing NK-cell markers. That source notes: TCR beta repertoires came from sorted CD3+CD56+NKG2C+, CD3+CD56+NKG2C- and CD3+CD56-NKG2C+ T cells.

The chain recombines TRBV12-3 or TRBV12-4 with TRBJ1-5; D is undetermined. Sequencing used CD8+ T cells sorted from blood. The sequence was obtained from a woman between 18 and 29 years old in good health. The CDR3 is CAILKGGLGQPQHF. In DNA form, the CDR3 reads TGTGCCATCCTAAAGGGAGGGTTAGGTCAGCCCCAGCATTTT.